The text below deals with one T cell receptor beta chain. The antigen remains undetermined. These data are taken from a study of T cell responses to AZD1222 COVID-19 vaccine. Overall study context: Analyses pooled second doses at about 4 or about 12 weeks.

TCRdb's copy holds only in-frame clones and misses some; the assay was immunoSEQ multiplex PCR. The repertoire holds roughly 160,000 clones, with about nine tenths as singletons. Study-level points and caveats: Close to half of all spike-specific TCRs reportedly target regions of the variants that are unmutated.

The material sequenced was peripheral blood, taken on day 0 of AZD1222 vaccination. The source of this sequence is an adult in good health.

The CDR3 spells CASSYGFGTGNTEAFF. In DNA form, the CDR3 reads TGTGCCAGCAGTTACGGTTTCGGGACGGGCAACACTGAAGCTTTCTTT. The chain employs TRBV6-5 and TRBJ1-1; D is perhaps TRBD1 (5 bases). CDR1 is MNHEY, CDR2 SVGAGI, per germline. This CDR3 contains 16 residues. With 2 bases removed from V and 2 bases from J, the gap between germline ends came to 15 bases.